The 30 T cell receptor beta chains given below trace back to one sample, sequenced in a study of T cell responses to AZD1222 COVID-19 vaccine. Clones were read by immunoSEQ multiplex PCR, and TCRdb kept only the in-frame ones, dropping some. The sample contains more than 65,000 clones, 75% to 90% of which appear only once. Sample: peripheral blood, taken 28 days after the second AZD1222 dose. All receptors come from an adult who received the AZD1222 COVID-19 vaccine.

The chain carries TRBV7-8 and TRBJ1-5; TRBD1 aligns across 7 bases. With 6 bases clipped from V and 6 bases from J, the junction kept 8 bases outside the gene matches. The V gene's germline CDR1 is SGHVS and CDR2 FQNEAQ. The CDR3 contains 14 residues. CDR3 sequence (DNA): TGTGCCAGCAGGGGCCCAGGGGGTAGTCAGCCCCAGCATTTT. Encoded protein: CASRGPGGSQPQHF.

CDR3 coding DNA: TGTGCCAGCAGTTTAAGTAGCTCCTATAATTCACCCCTCCACTTT. Translated: CASSLSSSYNSPLHF. The J gene is TRBJ1-6, the V gene TRBV27, with D hard to call. Trimming took 2 bases from V and 0 from J, leaving 5 bases between them. This CDR3 region has 15 residues. CDR1 and CDR2 from the germline V gene are MNHEY and SMNVEV (reference sequence).

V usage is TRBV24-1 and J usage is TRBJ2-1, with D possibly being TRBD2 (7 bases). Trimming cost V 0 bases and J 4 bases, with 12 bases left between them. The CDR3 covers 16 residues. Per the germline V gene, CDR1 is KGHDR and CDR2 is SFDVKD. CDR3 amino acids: CATSDLKGGRYNEQFF. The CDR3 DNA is TGTGCCACCAGTGATTTGAAGGGGGGGCGGTACAATGAGCAGTTCTTC.

This CDR3 is CASSLGISFRAEATNEKLFF. CDR3 sequence (DNA): TGCGCCAGCAGCTTGGGTATTTCATTTAGGGCAGAAGCAACTAATGAAAAACTGTTTTTT. The chain couples TRBV5-1 to TRBJ1-4, with D unclear. Trimming pared 0 bases from V and 0 bases from J, leaving 21 bases between. CDR3 length: 20 residues. In germline, CDR1 is SGHRS, CDR2 YFSETQ.

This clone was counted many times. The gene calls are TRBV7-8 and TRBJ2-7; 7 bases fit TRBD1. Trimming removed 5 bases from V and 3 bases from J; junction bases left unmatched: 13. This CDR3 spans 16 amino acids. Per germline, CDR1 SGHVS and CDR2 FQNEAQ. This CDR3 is CASSASSGTAYYEQYF. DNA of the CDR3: TGTGCCAGCAGCGCTAGCTCCGGGACAGCATACTACGAGCAGTACTTC.

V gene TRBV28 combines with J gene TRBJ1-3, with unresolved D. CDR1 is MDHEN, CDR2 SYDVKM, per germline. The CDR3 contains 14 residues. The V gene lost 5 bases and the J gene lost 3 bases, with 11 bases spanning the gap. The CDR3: CASSPALGGNTIYF. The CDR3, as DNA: TGTGCCAGCAGTCCCGCCTTAGGTGGAAACACCATATATTTT.

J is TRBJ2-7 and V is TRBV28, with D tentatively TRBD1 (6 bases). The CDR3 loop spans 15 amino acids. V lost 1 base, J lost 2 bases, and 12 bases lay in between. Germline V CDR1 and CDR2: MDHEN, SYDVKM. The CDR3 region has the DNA TGTGCCAGCAGTTTATTCCCTGACAGGACCTACGAGCAGTACTTC. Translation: CASSLFPDRTYEQYF.

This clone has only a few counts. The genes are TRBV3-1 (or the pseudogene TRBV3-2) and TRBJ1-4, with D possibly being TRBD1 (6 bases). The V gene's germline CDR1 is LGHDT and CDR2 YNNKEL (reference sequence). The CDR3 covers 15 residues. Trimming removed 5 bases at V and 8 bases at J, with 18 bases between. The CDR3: CASSSGGGGGEKLFF. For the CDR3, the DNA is TGTGCCAGCAGCTCGGGGGGAGGGGGAGGAGAAAAACTGTTTTTT.

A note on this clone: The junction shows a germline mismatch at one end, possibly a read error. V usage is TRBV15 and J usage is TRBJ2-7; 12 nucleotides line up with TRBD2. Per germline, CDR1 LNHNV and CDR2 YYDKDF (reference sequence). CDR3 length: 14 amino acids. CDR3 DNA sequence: TGTGCCACCAGCAGAGATCTGACTAGCGGGAGTAGAAACTTC. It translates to CATSRDLTSGSRNF.

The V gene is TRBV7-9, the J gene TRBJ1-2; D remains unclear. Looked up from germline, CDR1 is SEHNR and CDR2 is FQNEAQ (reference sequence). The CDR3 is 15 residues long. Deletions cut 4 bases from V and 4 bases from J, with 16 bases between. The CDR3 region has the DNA TGTGCCAGCAGCTCCCTCCCAAGAGGCCCCTATGGCTACACCTTC. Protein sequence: CASSSLPRGPYGYTF. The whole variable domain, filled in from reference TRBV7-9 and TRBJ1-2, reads DTGVSQNPRHKITKRGQNVTFRCDPISEHNRLYWYRQTLGQGPEFLTYFQNEAQLEKSRLLSDRFSAERPKGSFSTLEIQRTEQGDSAMYLCASSSLPRGPYGYTFGSGTRLTVV.

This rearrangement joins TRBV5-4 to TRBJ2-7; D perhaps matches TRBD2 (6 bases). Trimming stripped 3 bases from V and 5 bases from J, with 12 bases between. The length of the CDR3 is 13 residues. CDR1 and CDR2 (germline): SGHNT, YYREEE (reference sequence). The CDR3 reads CASSWVGGDEQYF. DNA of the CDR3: TGTGCCAGCAGCTGGGTTGGAGGGGACGAGCAGTACTTC.

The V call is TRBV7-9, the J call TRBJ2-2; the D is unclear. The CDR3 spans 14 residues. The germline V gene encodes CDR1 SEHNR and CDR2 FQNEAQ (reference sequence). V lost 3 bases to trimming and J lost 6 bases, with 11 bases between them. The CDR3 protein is CASSFGPFPGELFF. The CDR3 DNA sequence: TGTGCCAGCAGCTTCGGCCCCTTTCCCGGGGAGCTGTTTTTT.

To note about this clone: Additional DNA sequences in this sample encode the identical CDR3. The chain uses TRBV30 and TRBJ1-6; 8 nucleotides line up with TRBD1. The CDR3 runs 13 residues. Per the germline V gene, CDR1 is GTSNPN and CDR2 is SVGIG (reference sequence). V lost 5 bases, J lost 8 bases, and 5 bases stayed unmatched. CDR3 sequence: CAWRTGGDSPLHF. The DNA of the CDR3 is TGTGCCTGGCGAACAGGGGGTGATTCACCCCTCCACTTT.

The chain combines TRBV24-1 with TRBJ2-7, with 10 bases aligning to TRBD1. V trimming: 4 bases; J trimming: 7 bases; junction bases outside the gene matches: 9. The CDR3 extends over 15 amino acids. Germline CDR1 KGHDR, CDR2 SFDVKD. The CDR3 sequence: CATSDPRTGGWEQYF. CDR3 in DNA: TGTGCCACCAGTGACCCCAGGACAGGGGGTTGGGAGCAGTACTTC.

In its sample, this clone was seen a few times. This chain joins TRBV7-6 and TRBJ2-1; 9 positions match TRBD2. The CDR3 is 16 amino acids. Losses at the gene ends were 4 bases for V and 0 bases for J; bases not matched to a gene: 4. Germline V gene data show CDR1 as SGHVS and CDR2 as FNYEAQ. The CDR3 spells CASSYGGLASYNEQFF. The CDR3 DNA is TGTGCCAGCAGCTACGGGGGACTAGCCTCCTACAATGAGCAGTTCTTC.

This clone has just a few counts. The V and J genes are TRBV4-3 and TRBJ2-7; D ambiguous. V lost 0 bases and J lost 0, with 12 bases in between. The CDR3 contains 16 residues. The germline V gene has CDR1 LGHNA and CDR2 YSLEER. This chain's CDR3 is CASSQDPGRNSYEQYF. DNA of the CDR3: TGCGCCAGCAGCCAAGATCCCGGCAGGAACTCCTACGAGCAGTACTTC.

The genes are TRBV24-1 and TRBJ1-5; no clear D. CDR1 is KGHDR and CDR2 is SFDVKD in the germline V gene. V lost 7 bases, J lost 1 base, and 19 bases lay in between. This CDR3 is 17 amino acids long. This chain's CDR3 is CATSPSEGKGSNQPQHF. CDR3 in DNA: TGTGCCACCAGCCCAAGCGAGGGAAAAGGAAGCAATCAGCCCCAGCATTTT.

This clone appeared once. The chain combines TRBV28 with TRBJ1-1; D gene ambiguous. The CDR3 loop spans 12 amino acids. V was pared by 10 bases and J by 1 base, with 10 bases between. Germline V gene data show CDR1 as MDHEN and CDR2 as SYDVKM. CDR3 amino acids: CATAFGNTEAFF. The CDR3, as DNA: TGTGCCACCGCGTTCGGGAACACTGAAGCTTTCTTT.

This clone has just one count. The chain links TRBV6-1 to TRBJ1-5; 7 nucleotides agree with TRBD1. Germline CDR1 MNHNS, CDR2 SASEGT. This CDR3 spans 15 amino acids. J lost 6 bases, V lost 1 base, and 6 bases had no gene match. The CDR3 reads CASSEGGGAGQPQHF. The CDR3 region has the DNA TGTGCCAGCAGTGAAGGAGGGGGCGCGGGTCAGCCCCAGCATTTT.

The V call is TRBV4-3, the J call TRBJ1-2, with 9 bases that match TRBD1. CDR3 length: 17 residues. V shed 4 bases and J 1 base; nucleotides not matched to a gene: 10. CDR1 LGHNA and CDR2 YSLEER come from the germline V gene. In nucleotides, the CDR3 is TGCGCCAGCAGCCGATCGCCCGGGACAGGGAATAACTATGGCTACACCTTC. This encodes CASSRSPGTGNNYGYTF.

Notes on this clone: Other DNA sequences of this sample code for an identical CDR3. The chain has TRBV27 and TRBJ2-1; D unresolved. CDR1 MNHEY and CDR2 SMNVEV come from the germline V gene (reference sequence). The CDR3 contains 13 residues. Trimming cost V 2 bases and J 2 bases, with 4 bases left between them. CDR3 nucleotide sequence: TGTGCCAGCAGTTTACGGCCCTACAATGAGCAGTTCTTC. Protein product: CASSLRPYNEQFF.

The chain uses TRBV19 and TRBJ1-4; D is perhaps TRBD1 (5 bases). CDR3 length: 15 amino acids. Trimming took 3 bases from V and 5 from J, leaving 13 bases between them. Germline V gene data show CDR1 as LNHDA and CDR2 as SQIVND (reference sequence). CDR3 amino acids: CASSIPGTGNEKLFF. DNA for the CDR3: TGTGCCAGTAGTATTCCCGGGACGGGAAATGAAAAACTGTTTTTT.

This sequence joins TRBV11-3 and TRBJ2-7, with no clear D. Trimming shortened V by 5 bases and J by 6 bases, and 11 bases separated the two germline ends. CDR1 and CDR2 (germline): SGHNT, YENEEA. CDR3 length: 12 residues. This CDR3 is CASSDNSREQYF. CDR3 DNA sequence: TGTGCCAGCAGCGACAACTCCCGCGAGCAGTACTTC.

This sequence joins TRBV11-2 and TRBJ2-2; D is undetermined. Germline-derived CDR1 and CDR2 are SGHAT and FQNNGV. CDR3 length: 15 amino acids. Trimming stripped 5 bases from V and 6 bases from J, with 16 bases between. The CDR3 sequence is CASSPLGTAAGELFF. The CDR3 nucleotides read TGTGCCAGCAGCCCATTGGGCACGGCGGCCGGGGAGCTGTTTTTT.

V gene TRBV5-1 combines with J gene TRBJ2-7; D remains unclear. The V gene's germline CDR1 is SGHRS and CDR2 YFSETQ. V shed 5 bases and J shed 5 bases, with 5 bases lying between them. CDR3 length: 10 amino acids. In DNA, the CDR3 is TGCGCCAGCAGAAGTCACGAGCAGTACTTC. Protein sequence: CASRSHEQYF.

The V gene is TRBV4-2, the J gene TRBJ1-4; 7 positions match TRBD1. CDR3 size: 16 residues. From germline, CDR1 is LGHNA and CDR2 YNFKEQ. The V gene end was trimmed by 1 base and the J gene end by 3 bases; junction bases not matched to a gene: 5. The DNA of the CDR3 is TGTGCCAGCAGCCAAGCGACAGGGTGGTCTAATGAAAAACTGTTTTTT. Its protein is CASSQATGWSNEKLFF.

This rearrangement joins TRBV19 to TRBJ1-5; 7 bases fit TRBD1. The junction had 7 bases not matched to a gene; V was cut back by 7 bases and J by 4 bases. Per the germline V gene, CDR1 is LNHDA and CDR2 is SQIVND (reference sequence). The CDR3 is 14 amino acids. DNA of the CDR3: TGTGCCAGTAATACGGGACAGTGGAATCAGCCCCAGCATTTT. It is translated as CASNTGQWNQPQHF.

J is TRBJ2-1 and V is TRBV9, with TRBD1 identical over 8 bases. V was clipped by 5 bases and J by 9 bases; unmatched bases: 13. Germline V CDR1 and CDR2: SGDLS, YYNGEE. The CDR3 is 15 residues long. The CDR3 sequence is CASRSPGQEVGEQFF. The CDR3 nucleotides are TGTGCCAGCAGGTCTCCGGGACAGGAGGTCGGTGAGCAGTTCTTC.

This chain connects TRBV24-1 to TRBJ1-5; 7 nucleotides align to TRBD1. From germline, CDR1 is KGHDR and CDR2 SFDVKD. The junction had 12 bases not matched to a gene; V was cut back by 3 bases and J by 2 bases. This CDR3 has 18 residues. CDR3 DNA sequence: TGTGCCACCAGTGATACCGGGACAGCACGCCCTGGCAATCAGCCCCAGCATTTT. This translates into CATSDTGTARPGNQPQHF.

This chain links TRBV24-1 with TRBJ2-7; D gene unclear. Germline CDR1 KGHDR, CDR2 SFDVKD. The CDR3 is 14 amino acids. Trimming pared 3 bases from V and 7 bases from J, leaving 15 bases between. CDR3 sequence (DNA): TGTGCCACCAGTGATCCCGGTAGCTTCGGGGAGCAGTACTTC. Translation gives CATSDPGSFGEQYF.